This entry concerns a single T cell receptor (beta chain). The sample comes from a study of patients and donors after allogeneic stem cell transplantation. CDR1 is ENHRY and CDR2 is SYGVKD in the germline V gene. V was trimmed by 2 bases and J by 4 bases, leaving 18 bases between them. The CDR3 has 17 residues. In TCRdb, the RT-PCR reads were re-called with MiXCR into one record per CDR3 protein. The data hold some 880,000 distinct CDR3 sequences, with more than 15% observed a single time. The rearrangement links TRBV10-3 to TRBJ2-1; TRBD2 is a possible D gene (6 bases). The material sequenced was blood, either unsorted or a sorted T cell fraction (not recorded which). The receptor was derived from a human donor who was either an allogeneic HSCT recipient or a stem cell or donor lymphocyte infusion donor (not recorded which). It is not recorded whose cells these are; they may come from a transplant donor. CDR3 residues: CAISESIRGGRYNEQFF. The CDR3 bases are TGTGCCATCAGTGAGAGTATCCGGGGAGGCAGGTACAATGAGCAGTTCTTC.